This T cell receptor (beta chain) was found in a study of post-analysis software for immune sequencing data. On the study more broadly: Multiple sclerosis in the patients followed relapsing-remitting, secondary progressive and progressive-relapsing courses.

Prepared libraries of TCR beta cDNA carried unique molecular identifiers. T cells numbering about 1 to 11 million yielded some 500,000 cDNA molecules. TCRdb reprocessed the PCR reads with MiXCR, giving one entry per CDR3 protein. The data contain roughly 800,000 distinct CDR3 sequences, roughly 58% of them singletons. This sequence originates from a girl under 18 with multiple sclerosis. The sample comprised blood.

The CDR3 region is CASSEEAWAGGTDTQYF. CDR3 in DNA: TGTGCCAGCAGTGAAGAGGCGTGGGCGGGAGGGACAGATACGCAGTATTTT. V gene TRBV6-1 combines with J gene TRBJ2-3, with 9 bases aligning to TRBD2. J was trimmed by 3 bases and V by 1 base; bases with no gene match: 8. The CDR3 is 17 amino acids. CDR1 is MNHNS and CDR2 is SASEGT in the germline V gene.